This T cell receptor (beta chain) comes out of a study of neurological immune-mediated disorders. The authors produced cDNA by 5'RACE using 10-nucleotide random UMIs. The output of every sequencing run exceeded 160 million TCR-beta sequences, derived from 15-18 subjects. From the 5' RACE reads, TCRdb called clonotypes with MiXCR, one entry per CDR3 protein. The table records over 35,000 distinct CDR3 sequences, less than 5% of them present only once. The junction had 20 bases not matched to a gene; V was cut back by 6 bases and J by 11 bases. This CDR3 has 15 amino acids. Per germline, CDR1 DFQATT and CDR2 SNEGSKA (reference sequence). Study findings and constraints: The level of TCR clonal expansion was highest in patients with HTLV-1-associated myelopathy and lowest in multiple sclerosis, where it fell below the level seen in healthy controls.

This clonotype was found many times. Its antigen is undetermined. The specimen sequenced was PBMCs. The receptor's source is an older woman with multiple sclerosis. The chain links TRBV20-1 to TRBJ1-1; 8 nucleotides agree with TRBD1. CDR3 DNA sequence: TGCAGTGCCCGCGGGGCAGGGGGCGCATTTACGGAGGCTTTCTTT. Amino acid sequence: CSARGAGGAFTEAFF.